The 11 T cell receptor beta chains below all came from one sample that was sequenced in a study of fetal regulatory T cell absence and autoimmunity. Produced via immunoSEQ multiplex PCR; TCRdb's table is partial and in-frame only. The table lists about 50,000 clones, roughly 83% of them singletons, with about 0.41% in the top ten. The specimen sequenced was cord blood. Receptor source: a newborn boy with IPEX syndrome.

This clone was seen a few times. The CDR3 sequence is CASSKDREAFF. In DNA, the CDR3 is TGTGCCAGCAGCAAAGACAGGGAAGCTTTCTTT. V and J are TRBV21-1 and TRBJ1-1; the tabulated D call, TRBD1, remains unverified against the DNA. TRBV21-1 constitutes a pseudogene. The CDR3 has 11 residues.

This chain joins TRBV7-8 and TRBJ2-5; 8 bases align to TRBD2. The CDR3 length is 16 residues. Trimming removed 1 base from V and 1 base from J; junction bases left unmatched: 5. The germline V gene encodes CDR1 SGHVS and CDR2 FQNEAQ. Written as DNA, the CDR3 is TGTGCCAGCAGCTTAGAGGGAGCGGGGGCCCAAGAGACCCAGTACTTC. Translating it yields CASSLEGAGAQETQYF. Using reference TRBV7-8 and TRBJ2-5 for the parts outside the CDR3, the full variable domain is GAGVSQSPRYKVAKRGQDVALRCDPISGHVSLFWYQQALGQGPEFLTYFQNEAQLDKSGLPSDRFFAERPEGSVSTLKIQRTQQEDSAVYLCASSLEGAGAQETQYFGPGTRLLVL.

This rearrangement joins TRBV4-1 to TRBJ2-1, with TRBD2 matching over 8 bases. The CDR3 has 17 amino acids. V lost 0 bases to trimming and J lost 8 bases; unmatched junction nucleotides: 12. Germline lookup yields CDR1 MGHRA and CDR2 YSYEKL. CDR3 DNA: TGCGCCAGCAGCCAAGATGCTCCCCTAGCGGGCCGACATGAGCAGTTCTTC. This translates into CASSQDAPLAGRHEQFF.

This clone was seen a single time. The chain uses TRBV21-1 and TRBJ2-4. TRBV21-1 is recorded as a pseudogene. There are 14 residues in the CDR3. This CDR3 is CASSKALEGNIQYF. CDR3 nucleotide sequence: TGTGCCAGCAGCAAAGCGCTTGAGGGGAACATTCAGTACTTC.

J is TRBJ2-1 and V is TRBV12-5; 11 nucleotides align to TRBD2. Trimming cost V 7 bases and J 4 bases; bases outside gene matches: 18. From germline, CDR1 is LGHNT and CDR2 FRNRAP. The CDR3 extends over 19 amino acids. The CDR3 region is CASAPTGTSGPGVYNEQFF. For the CDR3, the DNA is TGTGCTAGTGCCCCGACAGGGACTAGCGGACCTGGGGTTTACAATGAGCAGTTCTTC.

CDR3 amino acids: CASRLLAGLGEQYF. The CDR3 DNA reads TGTGCCAGCCGACTACTAGCGGGGTTGGGCGAGCAGTACTTC. The rearrangement links TRBV27 to TRBJ2-7; 10 bases map to TRBD2. The V segment lost 8 bases and the J segment 6 bases; nucleotides outside the gene matches: 10. The germline gives CDR1 MNHEY, CDR2 SMNVEV (reference sequence). This CDR3 contains 14 residues.

This rearrangement joins TRBV5-6 to TRBJ2-7; D is unclear. The CDR3 covers 13 residues. Trimming removed 4 bases from V and 0 bases from J, with 8 bases in between. Germline values: CDR1 SGHDT, CDR2 YYEEEE. The CDR3 loop is CASSGPSSYEQYF. CDR3 sequence (DNA): TGTGCCAGCAGCGGACCTAGCTCCTACGAGCAGTACTTC.

This chain uses TRBV6-4 with TRBJ1-5; 8 bases agree with TRBD1. The V gene end was trimmed by 7 bases and the J gene end by 0 bases; junction bases not matched to a gene: 8. Germline lookup yields CDR1 MRHNA and CDR2 SNTAGT. This CDR3 has 16 residues. The CDR3 loop is CASTPEDRDSNQPQHF. CDR3 sequence (DNA): TGTGCCAGCACCCCCGAGGACAGGGATAGCAATCAGCCCCAGCATTTT.

V gene TRBV29-1 combines with J gene TRBJ1-2, with TRBD1 identical over 8 bases. The CDR3 extends over 12 amino acids. V shed 1 base and J 8 bases; nucleotides not matched to a gene: 3. From germline, CDR1 is SQVTM and CDR2 ANQGSEA. For the CDR3, the DNA is TGCAGCGTTGAAGCTCACAGGGGGGGCTACACCTTC. It is translated as CSVEAHRGGYTF.

The chain is built from TRBV4-1 and TRBJ2-1, with TRBD2 identical over 8 bases. The CDR3 covers 16 residues. Looked up from germline, CDR1 is MGHRA and CDR2 is YSYEKL. J gave up 0 bases and V 2 bases, and 3 bases lay outside the gene matches. CDR3 loop: CASSQLGTSSYNEQFF. CDR3 nucleotides: TGCGCCAGCAGCCAATTAGGGACTAGCTCCTACAATGAGCAGTTCTTC.

The rearrangement joins TRBV2 to TRBJ2-3, with D tentatively TRBD2 (6 bases). The V gene's germline CDR1 is SNHLY and CDR2 FYNNEI. This CDR3 region has 15 residues. V lost 8 bases, J lost 1 base, and 16 bases lay in between. The DNA of the CDR3 is TGTGCCAGCCCTTCGAGACTAGTGGGCACAGATACGCAGTATTTT. This sequence encodes CASPSRLVGTDTQYF.